Listed here are 24 T cell receptor beta chains from one sample, sequenced in a study of identical twins. A single record per CDR3 protein comes from TCRdb applying MiXCR to the 5' RACE reads. The data contain approximately 350,000 distinct CDR3 sequences, about 12% of them singletons. These same data were also listed under a study on yellow fever vaccine responses in identical twins.

Specimen: CD8+ T cells sorted from blood. The receptors were gathered from a woman under 30 in good health.

The chain carries TRBV16 and TRBJ2-7, with D maybe TRBD2 (6 bases). This CDR3 region has 13 residues. CDR1 and CDR2 (germline): KGHSY, FQNENV. V dropped 4 bases and J dropped 2 bases, with 9 bases sitting between them. CDR3 in amino acids: CASSRTNPYEQYF. CDR3 DNA: TGTGCCAGCAGCCGGACTAATCCCTACGAGCAGTACTTC.

This clonotype appeared many times. This sequence joins TRBV9 and TRBJ2-1; TRBD2 matches at 7 bases. Per the germline V gene, CDR1 is SGDLS and CDR2 is YYNGEE. J lost 0 bases, V lost 4 bases, and 4 bases had no gene match. The length of the CDR3 is 15 residues. The CDR3 loop is CASSQSGASYNEQFF. The DNA for the CDR3 is TGTGCCAGCAGCCAAAGCGGGGCCTCCTACAATGAGCAGTTCTTC.

This clonotype has more than one count but fewer than ten. The V and J genes are TRBV20-1 and TRBJ2-1; D uncertain. Trimming shortened V by 4 bases and J by 5 bases, and 12 bases separated the two germline ends. The CDR3 extends over 13 amino acids. The germline V gene encodes CDR1 DFQATT and CDR2 SNEGSKA (reference sequence). CDR3 residues: CSATVTLNNEQFF. For the CDR3, the DNA is TGCAGTGCTACTGTCACCCTCAACAATGAGCAGTTCTTC.

The V gene is TRBV5-1, the J gene TRBJ2-1; D might be TRBD2 (5 bases). The CDR3 runs to 12 residues. The germline V and J ends were trimmed by 0 bases and 11 bases, with 9 bases remaining between them. Germline V gene lookup returns CDR1 SGHRS and CDR2 YFSETQ. The CDR3 region is CASSLGAGQQFF. The CDR3 DNA reads as TGCGCCAGCAGCTTGGGGGCGGGCCAGCAGTTCTTC.

This clonotype has at least ten counts. This chain connects TRBV12-3 or TRBV12-4 to TRBJ2-3, with 13 bases matching TRBD2. The CDR3 has 18 amino acids. V was clipped by 1 base and J by 5 bases; unmatched bases: 9. CDR3 DNA sequence: TGTGCCAGCAGTTTAGGGGGACTAGCGGGGCCCCGGGGAGATACGCAGTATTTT. Its translation is CASSLGGLAGPRGDTQYF.

The rearrangement uses TRBV3-1 and TRBJ2-7; D may be TRBD1 (6 bases). The germline gives CDR1 LGHDT, CDR2 YNNKEL (reference sequence). Deletions cut 4 bases from V and 3 bases from J, with 13 bases between. There are 14 residues in the CDR3. The CDR3 reads CASSPRAGDYEQYV. Written as DNA, the CDR3 is TGTGCCAGCAGCCCGAGGGCAGGGGACTACGAGCAGTACGTC.

This clonotype was counted between two and nine times. The chain has TRBV5-8 and TRBJ1-2, with 8 bases that match TRBD1. Germline trimming cut 5 bases from V and 6 bases from J; bases unmatched to any gene: 6. CDR1 is SGHTS, CDR2 YDEGEE, per germline. This CDR3 comprises 13 residues. The CDR3 DNA follows: TGTGCCAGCAGTTCGGACAGGGACCATGGCTACACCTTC. It codes for CASSSDRDHGYTF.

Here the CDR3 reads CASSQDVGSGRLEETQYF. CDR3 in DNA: TGTGCCAGCAGCCAAGATGTGGGTAGCGGGAGATTAGAGGAGACCCAGTACTTC. The V gene is TRBV3-1, the J gene TRBJ2-5, with 9 bases identical to TRBD2. Trimming took 0 bases from V and 5 from J; bases not matched to a gene: 13. Germline V CDR1 and CDR2: LGHDT, YNNKEL (reference sequence). The CDR3 spans 18 residues.

A note on this clonotype: This may be a read error: a much more frequent sequence differs by one nucleotide. The J gene is TRBJ1-1, the V gene TRBV6-2 or TRBV6-3; D is unclear. Germline V gene data show CDR1 as MNHEY and CDR2 as SVGEGT. The CDR3 has 12 amino acids. The ends were cut back, 6 bases at V and 1 base at J, with 6 bases in the middle. The CDR3 DNA reads as TGTGCCAGCAGCCACAGGAACACTGAAGCTTTCTTT. Translating gives CASSHRNTEAFF.

This clonotype was detected a few times. The chain employs TRBV20-1 and TRBJ2-5, with 10 bases fitting TRBD2. The CDR3 consists of 18 residues. J gave up 5 bases and V 6 bases, and 21 bases lay outside the gene matches. The germline V gene has CDR1 DFQATT and CDR2 SNEGSKA (reference sequence). CDR3 loop: CSAEALTFPSGRGETQYF. Here the CDR3 DNA reads TGCAGTGCAGAGGCCCTCACGTTCCCGAGCGGGAGGGGGGAGACCCAGTACTTC.

The chain is built from TRBV5-1 and TRBJ2-2; TRBD2 matches 9 bases. Germline V gives CDR1 SGHRS, CDR2 YFSETQ. Trimming at V came to 0 bases and at J to 2 bases, leaving 8 bases not matched to a gene. The CDR3 extends over 18 amino acids. The CDR3 loop is CASSLAGSGGENTGELFF. CDR3 sequence (DNA): TGCGCCAGCAGCTTGGCTGGTAGCGGGGGCGAAAACACCGGGGAGCTGTTTTTT.

This clonotype appeared a few times. This chain joins TRBV7-8 and TRBJ2-1; D remains ambiguous. The V and J ends lost 3 bases and 6 bases respectively, with 12 bases between them. From germline, CDR1 is SGHVS and CDR2 FQNEAQ. The CDR3 length is 14 residues. The DNA for the CDR3 is TGTGCCAGCAGCTTCACCAGGCTGGGCAATGAGCAGTTCTTC. Residues: CASSFTRLGNEQFF.

This clonotype came up a few times. The chain employs TRBV4-1 and TRBJ2-3; 7 bases are a match to TRBD2. The CDR3 has 18 residues. The J segment lost 0 bases and the V segment lost 3 bases, leaving 12 bases of the junction unmatched. Germline V gene sequence: CDR1 MGHRA, CDR2 YSYEKL. The chain's CDR3 is CASSQIPPGGGSTDTQYF. DNA for the CDR3: TGCGCCAGCAGCCAGATCCCTCCGGGGGGAGGGAGCACAGATACGCAGTATTTT.

Many counts were recorded for this clonotype. J is TRBJ2-2 and V is TRBV3-1, with 12 nucleotides matching TRBD2. The germline V gene encodes CDR1 LGHDT and CDR2 YNNKEL (reference sequence). V was pared by 4 bases and J by 6 bases, with 3 bases of the junction left unmatched. This CDR3 is 15 amino acids long. CDR3 nucleotide sequence: TGTGCCAGCAGCCCTAGCGGGAGGGAGGCCGGGGAGCTGTTTTTT. It codes for CASSPSGREAGELFF.

This clonotype has a handful of counts. The rearrangement links TRBV29-1 to TRBJ1-4, with a weak D call TRBD1 (6 bases). CDR1 is SQVTM and CDR2 is ANQGSEA in the germline V gene. Trimming removed 5 bases at V and 0 bases at J, with 13 bases between. The CDR3 is made up of 15 amino acids. CDR3 region: CSVYSGQATNEKLFF. The CDR3 DNA follows: TGCAGCGTTTACTCGGGACAAGCAACTAATGAAAAACTGTTTTTT.

The chain is built from TRBV27 and TRBJ2-7; tentatively, D is TRBD1 (5 bases). Germline values: CDR1 MNHEY, CDR2 SMNVEV (reference sequence). This CDR3 spans 14 amino acids. The V and J ends lost 10 bases and 0 bases respectively, with 16 bases between them. The CDR3 DNA sequence: TGTGCCAACTCGTACAGGACGAGCTCCTACGAGCAGTACGTC. This translates into CANSYRTSSYEQYV.

This clonotype has a handful of counts. The V call is TRBV19, the J call TRBJ1-5; D might be TRBD1 (5 bases). The CDR3 has 15 residues. Germline V gene sequence: CDR1 LNHDA, CDR2 SQIVND (reference sequence). V was shortened by 7 bases and J by 6 bases, with 19 bases between the two germline ends. The CDR3 DNA follows: TGTGCCAGTACCACCTCGGGGGGTGTTCTTCAGCCCCAGCATTTT. Translated, it gives CASTTSGGVLQPQHF.

This sequence joins TRBV29-1 and TRBJ1-1; D is unclear. The CDR3 consists of 13 residues. Trimming removed 6 bases from V and 2 bases from J, with 13 bases in between. Germline CDR1 and CDR2: SQVTM and ANQGSEA. CDR3 coding DNA: TGCAGCGTGCGGACGGCTGCAAACACTGAAGCTTTCTTT. Translating it yields CSVRTAANTEAFF.

The chain is built from TRBV7-9 and TRBJ2-3; D is uncertain. Germline V gene lookup returns CDR1 SEHNR and CDR2 FQNEAQ (reference sequence). The CDR3 length is 15 residues. V was trimmed by 1 base and J by 3 bases, leaving 11 bases between them. The CDR3 DNA follows: TGTGCCAGCAGCTTAGTTAGGTTCAATACAGATACGCAGTATTTT. Residues: CASSLVRFNTDTQYF. The complete variable domain, with remaining parts taken from reference TRBV7-9 and TRBJ2-3, reads DTGVSQNPRHKITKRGQNVTFRCDPISEHNRLYWYRQTLGQGPEFLTYFQNEAQLEKSRLLSDRFSAERPKGSFSTLEIQRTEQGDSAMYLCASSLVRFNTDTQYFGPGTRLTVL.

J is TRBJ2-1 and V is TRBV28; D perhaps matches TRBD2 (5 bases). V lost 7 bases and J lost 4, with 17 bases in between. Germline loops: CDR1 MDHEN, CDR2 SYDVKM. The CDR3 extends over 15 amino acids. CDR3 sequence reads: CASTSMWEPYNEQFF. Here the CDR3 DNA reads TGTGCCAGCACGAGTATGTGGGAGCCATACAATGAGCAGTTCTTC.

This clonotype has ten or more counts. The rearrangement joins TRBV2 to TRBJ2-2, with D possibly matching TRBD2 (6 bases). The CDR3 is made up of 14 amino acids. V was shortened by 8 bases and J by 4 bases, with 14 bases between the two germline ends. In germline, CDR1 is SNHLY, CDR2 FYNNEI. CDR3 region: CASGGIGGTGELFF. In nucleotides, the CDR3 is TGTGCCAGCGGCGGGATCGGGGGCACCGGGGAGCTGTTTTTT.

This clonotype was picked up a small number of times. The chain joins TRBV12-3 or TRBV12-4 to TRBJ2-5; TRBD2 is a possible D gene (5 bases). V lost 6 bases and J lost 5, with 16 bases in between. CDR3 size: 14 residues. This CDR3 reads CASSPLGRGETQYF. Here the CDR3 DNA reads TGTGCCAGCAGCCCCCTTGGTAGAGGGGAGACCCAGTACTTC.

This clonotype was seen more than once but under ten times. The chain employs TRBV20-1 and TRBJ2-7; possible D gene TRBD2, 5 bases. V lost 6 bases, J lost 3 bases, and 9 bases lay in between. CDR1 DFQATT and CDR2 SNEGSKA come from the germline V gene (reference sequence). The CDR3 totals 11 residues. The CDR3 reads CSAIRDYEQYF. The CDR3 DNA is TGCAGTGCCATCCGGGACTACGAGCAGTACTTC.

This chain links TRBV5-1 with TRBJ1-1, with 7 bases matching TRBD1. The germline gives CDR1 SGHRS, CDR2 YFSETQ. V gave up 3 bases and J gave up 4 bases; unmatched junction bases: 12. This CDR3 is 16 amino acids long. The CDR3 is CASSSTILQGGTEAFF. CDR3 coding DNA: TGCGCCAGCAGCTCCACAATCCTTCAGGGGGGCACTGAAGCTTTCTTT. The entire variable domain, with the rest obtained from reference TRBV5-1 and TRBJ1-1, is as follows: KAGVTQTPRYLIKTRGQQVTLSCSPISGHRSVSWYQQTPGQGLQFLFEYFSETQRNKGNFPGRFSGRQFSNSRSEMNVSTLELGDSALYLCASSSTILQGGTEAFFGQGTRLTVV.